This entry lists 2 T cell receptor beta chains sequenced from one sample in a study of T cell responses to AZD1222 COVID-19 vaccine. TCRdb's copy holds only in-frame clones and misses some; the assay was immunoSEQ multiplex PCR. The data show more than 15,000 clones, with over 60% seen just once and approximately 14% held by the top ten. The input for sequencing was peripheral blood, taken 28 days after the second AZD1222 dose. These receptors were obtained from an adult who received the AZD1222 COVID-19 vaccine.

As regards this clone: At one end the junction does not follow the germline gene, possibly because of a read error. The chain is built from TRBV14 and TRBJ2-1; D might be TRBD1 or TRBD2, each matching 5 bases. This CDR3 is built from 14 residues. The germline V gene has CDR1 SGHDN and CDR2 FVKESK. CDR3: CVSRQRGDYNEQFF. CDR3 bases: TGTGTCAGCCGACAGAGGGGAGATTACAATGAGCAGTTCTTC.

The chain carries TRBV6-4 and TRBJ2-1; TRBD2 agrees at 8 bases. Germline values: CDR1 MRHNA, CDR2 SNTAGT. The CDR3 sequence is 16 residues long. Unmatched junction bases numbered 8, after V lost 6 bases and J lost 1 base. Written as DNA, the CDR3 is TGTGCCAGCAGCGTGGAGGCGGGGGGTTCCTACAATGAGCAGTTCTTC. Encoded protein: CASSVEAGGSYNEQFF.